Listed here is a single T cell receptor beta chain. No antigen is known for it. Production of TCR cDNA was by 5'RACE template switching, which also added a universal primer site and UMIs. Each CDR3 protein gets one entry after TCRdb re-called the 5' RACE reads with MiXCR. The sample yields roughly 520,000 distinct CDR3 sequences, 21% seen once. The entry originates in a study of T cells after yellow fever vaccination. General study findings and limits: Reappearance after the booster was observed for most primary-vaccination clones (roughly 97% CD4, about 86% CD8).

The V end lost 8 bases, the J end lost 1 base, and 11 bases lay between the germline ends. Germline V gene sequence: CDR1 ENHRY, CDR2 SYGVKD. The CDR3 runs to 13 residues. The TCR comes from a man between 18 and 29 years old who received the YFV17D yellow fever vaccine. The J gene is TRBJ2-5, the V gene TRBV10-3; D is tentatively TRBD1 or TRBD2 (5 bases each). Source: PBMCs, taken about 20 days after the first yellow fever vaccination. The CDR3 DNA is TGTGCCATCGCAGGGACGGTCCAAGAGACCCAGTACTTC. This translates into CAIAGTVQETQYF.